The 18 T cell receptor beta chains presented below share a single source sample, sequenced in a study of CD8+CD57+ T cells in acquired aplastic anemia. Researchers used genomic DNA as the template to profile TCR beta VDJ and CDR3. TCRdb analysed the reads with MiXCR anew, one entry per CDR3 protein. There are hundreds of thousands of distinct CDR3 sequences in the sample; approximately 32% occur only once, and less than 1% lies in the top ten. Patients picked for sequencing had shown CD8+CD57+ cell expansion detected by flow cytometry. Sequencing was done on a sample of sorted CD4+, CD8+, or CD8+CD57+ T cells (not recorded which) from PBMCs. The receptors shown here come from a human donor with aplastic anemia.

This clonotype has ten or more counts. The junction departs from the called germline gene at one end, perhaps through a read error. CDR3 nucleotides: TGTGCCAGCACCTTAGGCCCATACGGGCAGGCGTTCTTC. It encodes CASTLGPYGQAFF. The chain has TRBV7-6 and TRBJ2-1; D gene uncertain. The V gene's germline CDR1 is SGHVS and CDR2 FNYEAQ. The CDR3 sequence is 13 residues long.

This clonotype was counted ten times or more. The rearrangement links TRBV12-3 or TRBV12-4 to TRBJ1-2, with a tentative D call TRBD1 (6 bases). CDR3 size: 14 residues. V was shortened by 4 bases and J by 4 bases, with 13 bases between the two germline ends. CDR3 sequence reads: CASSSGHTFYGYTF. In DNA form, the CDR3 reads TGTGCCAGCAGTTCGGGACACACTTTCTATGGCTACACCTTC.

Remarks on this clonotype: Mismatch with germline at one junction end may stem from a read error. V is TRBV10-3 and J is TRBJ1-1; no firm D call. CDR3 length: 17 amino acids. The germline V gene encodes CDR1 ENHRY and CDR2 SYGVKD. CDR3 loop: CASSYRSIGPGDTEAFF. The CDR3 DNA sequence: TGTGCCAGCAGTTATCGGTCAATAGGACCTGGGGACACTGAAGCTTTCTTT.

The table lists this clonotype with a few counts. The CDR3 is CSAREGTGIQPQHF. The CDR3 bases are TGCAGTGCTAGGGAGGGGACAGGGATTCAGCCCCAGCATTTT. V usage is TRBV20-1 and J usage is TRBJ1-5; 9 bases fit TRBD1. Germline-derived CDR1 and CDR2 are DFQATT and SNEGSKA (reference sequence). V was pared by 3 bases and J by 6 bases, with 6 bases of the junction left unmatched. There are 14 residues in the CDR3.

This clonotype has a count of ten or more. The chain combines TRBV24-1 with TRBJ1-2; 8 bases are a match to TRBD1. Germline CDR1 reads KGHDR; CDR2 reads SFDVKD. V was clipped by 3 bases and J by 5 bases; unmatched bases: 1. The CDR3 runs 13 residues. The CDR3 bases are TGTGCCACCAGTGATCGGACAGGGTATGGCTACACCTTC. Translating it yields CATSDRTGYGYTF.

In its sample, this clonotype was seen a few times. The rearrangement joins TRBV14 to TRBJ1-1; D remains ambiguous. CDR1 and CDR2 from the germline V gene are SGHDN and FVKESK. V dropped 2 bases and J dropped 11 bases, with 15 bases sitting between them. The CDR3 totals 13 residues. This chain's CDR3 is CASSQPSSLSAFF. The DNA of the CDR3 is TGTGCCAGCAGCCAACCCAGTTCTCTAAGTGCTTTCTTT. The full variable domain, completed using reference TRBV14 and TRBJ1-1, is EAGVTQFPSHSVIEKGQTVTLRCDPISGHDNLYWYRRVMGKEIKFLLHFVKESKQDESGMPNNRFLAERTGGTYSTLKVQPAELEDSGVYFCASSQPSSLSAFFGQGTRLTVV.

This chain joins TRBV4-1 and TRBJ1-2; D unclear. Germline V CDR1 and CDR2: MGHRA, YSYEKL. V was shortened by 4 bases and J by 6 bases, with 15 bases between the two germline ends. The CDR3 runs to 14 residues. The CDR3 protein is CASSRRTAFDGYTF. The CDR3 region has the DNA TGCGCCAGCAGCCGGAGGACGGCCTTTGATGGCTACACCTTC.

V is TRBV7-6 and J is TRBJ1-4; 9 bases map to TRBD1. The J segment lost 17 bases and the V segment lost 3 bases, leaving 1 base of the junction unmatched. The germline CDR1 and CDR2 sequences are SGHVS and FNYEAQ. This CDR3 contains 10 residues. Here the CDR3 reads CASSLDRGFF. The CDR3, as DNA: TGTGCCAGCAGCTTGGACAGGGGATTTTTT.

This clonotype was seen repeatedly, ten times or more. V and J are TRBV4-1 and TRBJ2-7; D possibly corresponds to TRBD2 (6 bases). The germline V and J ends were trimmed by 11 bases and 1 base, with 12 bases remaining between them. Per the germline V gene, CDR1 is MGHRA and CDR2 is YSYEKL. The CDR3 extends over 12 amino acids. This CDR3 is CASGDPSYEQYF. The CDR3 bases are TGCGCCTCGGGGGACCCATCCTACGAGCAGTACTTC.

The sample holds a few counts of this clonotype. The chain is built from TRBV6-5 and TRBJ1-2, with D possibly being TRBD1 (6 bases). V dropped 3 bases and J dropped 7 bases, with 18 bases sitting between them. This CDR3 is 15 amino acids long. The germline CDR1 and CDR2 sequences are MNHEY and SVGAGI. The CDR3 bases are TGTGCCAGCAGTTATCAGGGGAGCGGAGATTTTGGCTACACCTTC. This encodes CASSYQGSGDFGYTF.

The rearrangement links TRBV7-9 to TRBJ1-5; D is unclear. V shed 5 bases and J shed 0 bases, with 11 bases lying between them. This CDR3 is built from 15 residues. CDR1 and CDR2 from the germline V gene are SEHNR and FQNEAQ (reference sequence). The CDR3: CASSLGDYSNQPQHF. CDR3 bases: TGTGCCAGCAGCCTAGGAGATTATAGCAATCAGCCCCAGCATTTT.

The chain links TRBV10-3 to TRBJ1-2; TRBD1 is a possible D gene (5 bases). Germline V gene data show CDR1 as ENHRY and CDR2 as SYGVKD. The CDR3 loop spans 13 amino acids. V lost 10 bases and J 2 bases, leaving 14 bases between the germline ends. The CDR3 protein is CATHSGGNYGYTF. The CDR3 region has the DNA TGTGCCACACATAGCGGGGGGAACTATGGCTACACCTTC.

This clonotype was seen repeatedly, ten times or more. The V gene is TRBV20-1, the J gene TRBJ1-2, with TRBD1 as a possible D gene (5 bases). Deletions cut 6 bases from V and 4 bases from J, with 12 bases between. The CDR3 spans 12 residues. Germline lookup yields CDR1 DFQATT and CDR2 SNEGSKA (reference sequence). The CDR3 loop is CSATTGTYGYTF. As DNA, the CDR3 is TGCAGTGCCACGACCGGGACCTATGGCTACACCTTC.

This chain joins TRBV20-1 and TRBJ2-3; 7 bases match TRBD1. After removal of 4 bases from V and 7 bases from J, the junction contained 11 bases not matched to a gene. The CDR3 contains 14 residues. Germline lookup yields CDR1 DFQATT and CDR2 SNEGSKA (reference sequence). The CDR3: CSATGRTGSHTQYF. CDR3 in DNA: TGCAGTGCTACAGGAAGGACAGGTTCTCATACGCAGTATTTT.

The chain recombines TRBV19 with TRBJ2-3, with D perhaps TRBD2 (5 bases). Trimming left V 1 base short and J 5 bases short, with 10 bases between. Germline values: CDR1 LNHDA, CDR2 SQIVND (reference sequence). The CDR3 loop spans 14 amino acids. CDR3 protein: CASSIGLAIDTQYF. The CDR3 DNA sequence: TGTGCCAGTAGTATAGGTCTAGCAATAGATACGCAGTATTTT.

This clonotype showed up just a few times. This chain joins TRBV7-9 and TRBJ2-7, with 9 bases aligning to TRBD1. The V gene's germline CDR1 is SEHNR and CDR2 FQNEAQ (reference sequence). The length of the CDR3 is 14 residues. The ends lost 5 bases at V and 7 bases at J; junction bases unmatched: 9. The CDR3: CASSPGTGSHEQYF. CDR3 coding DNA: TGTGCCAGCAGCCCCGGGACAGGGAGTCATGAGCAGTACTTC.

A few counts support this clonotype. V gene TRBV20-1 combines with J gene TRBJ2-5, with 7 positions matching TRBD2. CDR1 DFQATT and CDR2 SNEGSKA come from the germline V gene (reference sequence). This CDR3 spans 12 amino acids. V trimming: 4 bases; J trimming: 7 bases; junction bases outside the gene matches: 6. CDR3 residues: CSAIGLVVTQYF. For the CDR3, the DNA is TGCAGTGCTATCGGACTAGTGGTGACCCAGTACTTC.

CDR3 region: CSAREPPYGYTF. The CDR3 region has the DNA TGCAGTGCTAGGGAACCCCCCTATGGCTACACCTTC. The rearrangement uses TRBV20-1 and TRBJ1-2, with unresolved D. Trimming removed 3 bases at V and 4 bases at J, with 9 bases between. This CDR3 region has 12 residues. Per germline, CDR1 DFQATT and CDR2 SNEGSKA (reference sequence).